This is a list of T cell receptor beta chains from one sample in a study of beta chain features in type 1 diabetes. Generated by immunoSEQ multiplex PCR, the TCRdb table keeps only in-frame clones and is missing some. The sample has about 330,000 clones, 9.5% to 11% seen once. The sequencing sample was made of naive CD4+ T cells from blood. These receptors were obtained from a woman in her 30s in good health. Each CDR3 is given with its conserved first and last residue. The D gene is left open where the match is weak. Clone sizes are given selectively: once, few, many, or a class where the clone is expanded.

D,size,V,J,CDR3,DNA
.,few,TRBV9,TRBJ2-3,CASSVWMGGRESTDTQYF,TGTGCCAGCAGCGTATGGATGGGCGGGCGGGAAAGCACAGATACGCAGTATTTT
TRBD1,few,TRBV29-1,TRBJ2-7,CSVAGIPGQGAGYEQYF,TGCAGCGTGGCGGGTATACCGGGACAGGGGGCGGGATACGAGCAGTACTTC
.,few,TRBV25-1,TRBJ2-7,CASSGLVPYEQYF,TGTGCCAGCAGTGGGCTAGTTCCCTACGAGCAGTACTTC
TRBD1,.,TRBV2,TRBJ2-6,CASSGQGTSGANVLTF,TGTGCCAGCAGCGGACAGGGGACCTCTGGGGCCAACGTCCTGACTTTC
.,few,TRBV28,TRBJ2-5,CASSLTGETQYF,TGTGCCAGCAGTTTAACGGGAGAGACCCAGTACTTC
.,few,TRBV5-1,TRBJ2-1,CASSLGRGDNEQFF,TGCGCCAGCAGCTTGGGGCGGGGAGACAATGAGCAGTTCTTC
TRBD1,.,TRBV9,TRBJ2-1,CASSVGQLTGLDEQFF,TGTGCCAGCAGCGTAGGACAATTGACAGGGTTGGATGAGCAGTTCTTC
.,few,TRBV30,TRBJ2-7,CAWSRQFRSEQYF,TGTGCCTGGAGTCGCCAGTTTAGGAGCGAGCAGTACTTC
.,.,TRBV1,TRBJ2-7,CTSSQDGTPFSYEQYF,TGCACCAGCAGCCAAGATGGGACACCATTCTCCTACGAGCAGTACTTC
TRBD1,.,TRBV7-3,TRBJ1-2,CASSVARQGTVYGYTF,TGTGCCAGCAGCGTAGCCAGACAGGGTACCGTCTATGGCTACACCTTC
.,few,TRBV7-2,TRBJ2-6,CASSLDSSGANVLTF,TGTGCCAGCAGCTTAGACAGCTCTGGGGCCAACGTCCTGACTTTC
TRBD2,few,TRBV9,TRBJ2-7,CASSVDGLAGNAYF,TGTGCCAGCAGCGTAGATGGACTAGCGGGAAATGCGTACTTC
TRBD2,.,TRBV27,TRBJ2-7,CASSLGGRASYEQYF,TGTGCCAGCAGTTTGGGCGGGAGGGCCTCGTACGAGCAGTACTTC
.,few,TRBV30,TRBJ2-3,CAWSVPRDTQYF,TGTGCCTGGAGTGTACCGAGAGATACGCAGTATTTT
TRBD2,few,TRBV29-1,TRBJ2-1,CSGQGWEGGSYNEQFF,TGCAGCGGGCAAGGGTGGGAGGGAGGCTCCTACAATGAGCAGTTCTTC
TRBD2,.,TRBV16,TRBJ2-7,CASSRRGGSYEQYF,TGTGCCAGCAGCCGCCGGGGGGGAAGCTACGAGCAGTACTTC
.,.,TRBV28,TRBJ2-3,CASSYSSTDTQYF,TGTGCCAGCAGTTACAGCAGCACAGATACGCAGTATTTT
TRBD1,few,TRBV9,TRBJ1-1,CASSVAGQMNTEAFF,TGTGCCAGCAGCGTAGCGGGACAGATGAACACTGAAGCTTTCTTT
TRBD1,few,TRBV11-1,TRBJ2-1,CASSLEGQGVHEQFF,TGTGCCAGCAGCCTAGAGGGACAGGGGGTCCATGAGCAGTTCTTC
TRBD2,.,TRBV5-1,TRBJ2-3,CASRRIGTSGSTGTDTQYF,TGCGCCAGCAGAAGAATCGGGACTAGCGGGAGTACCGGCACAGATACGCAGTATTTT
.,.,TRBV30,TRBJ2-7,CAWSYIYEQYF,TGTGCCTGGAGTTACATCTACGAGCAGTACTTC
.,few,TRBV6-5,TRBJ2-7,CASSLRMGAHEQYF,TGTGCCAGCAGTTTAAGGATGGGGGCCCACGAGCAGTACTTC
TRBD2,.,TRBV30,TRBJ2-1,CAWSVGLAGNEQFF,TGTGCCTGGAGTGTCGGGCTAGCGGGCAATGAGCAGTTCTTC
.,few,TRBV29-1,TRBJ2-7,CSVERQGGEQYF,TGCAGCGTTGAGAGACAGGGAGGCGAGCAGTACTTC
.,few,TRBV18,TRBJ1-5,CASSPKRGDQPQHF,TGTGCCAGCTCGCCAAAGAGAGGAGATCAGCCCCAGCATTTT
TRBD1,.,TRBV5-4,TRBJ2-7,CASSLRDRPYEQYF,TGTGCCAGCAGCTTGAGGGACAGGCCCTACGAGCAGTACTTC
.,few,TRBV25-1,TRBJ1-1,CASSDRGGNTEAFF,TGTGCCAGCAGTGATCGGGGGGGAAACACTGAAGCTTTCTTT
TRBD2,few,TRBV29-1,TRBJ2-5,CSARWGGTQYF,TGCAGCGCTCGTTGGGGGGGGACCCAGTACTTC
TRBD2,.,TRBV2,TRBJ2-5,CASSSVYSGLAEETQYF,TGTGCCAGCAGTTCCGTTTACTCGGGACTAGCGGAAGAGACCCAGTACTTC
.,few,TRBV2,TRBJ2-7,CASRRGNSYEQYF,TGTGCCAGCAGGCGGGGTAACTCCTACGAGCAGTACTTC
TRBD1,.,TRBV29-1,TRBJ2-7,CSVRQGLSYEQYF,TGCAGCGTGCGACAGGGTCTCTCCTACGAGCAGTACTTC
.,.,TRBV19,TRBJ1-2,CASSRDTDFYGYTF,TGTGCCAGTAGTAGGGACACTGACTTCTATGGCTACACCTTC
.,few,TRBV28,TRBJ2-5,CASSLTTAKETQYF,TGTGCCAGCAGTTTAACAACAGCCAAAGAGACCCAGTACTTC
.,few,TRBV29-1,TRBJ2-7,CSVTRSDRSSYEQYF,TGCAGCGTGACACGTTCAGACAGGAGCTCCTACGAGCAGTACTTC
.,.,TRBV5-6,TRBJ1-5,CASSRTREGSNQPQHF,TGTGCCAGCAGTCGGACCCGGGAGGGGAGCAATCAGCCCCAGCATTTT
.,.,TRBV28,TRBJ1-2,CASSSDWPGNGYTF,TGTGCCAGCAGTTCCGACTGGCCCGGTAATGGCTACACCTTC
.,few,TRBV7-2,TRBJ2-7,CASSLVSHSGHSSSYEQYF,TGTGCCAGCAGCTTAGTTTCCCATAGCGGCCACTCCAGCTCCTACGAGCAGTACTTC
TRBD2,.,TRBV5-8,TRBJ2-5,CASSLGLAGGPETQYF,TGTGCCAGCAGCTTGGGACTAGCGGGAGGCCCGGAGACCCAGTACTTC
TRBD1,few,TRBV9,TRBJ2-1,CASSVGTGEGYEQFF,TGTGCCAGCAGCGTAGGGACAGGGGAGGGCTATGAGCAGTTCTTC
.,.,TRBV28,TRBJ2-7,CASVANSYEQYF,TGTGCCAGCGTTGCGAATTCCTACGAGCAGTACTTC
.,few,TRBV20-1,TRBJ2-5,CSGRVRETQYF,TGCAGTGGACGGGTGCGAGAGACCCAGTACTTC
.,.,TRBV4-3,TRBJ2-7,CASSQGAGTQSAYEQYF,TGCGCCAGCAGCCAAGGAGCGGGGACACAGTCCGCATACGAGCAGTACTTC
.,.,TRBV2,TRBJ2-5,CASSRTRDNQETQYF,TGTGCCAGCAGTCGTACCCGGGACAACCAAGAGACCCAGTACTTC
.,few,TRBV5-4,TRBJ2-3,CASSLTGASTDTQYF,TGTGCCAGCAGCTTGACAGGCGCAAGCACAGATACGCAGTATTTT
TRBD2,.,TRBV10-3,TRBJ2-1,CAISSSGTNYNEQFF,TGTGCCATCAGTTCCTCCGGGACTAACTACAATGAGCAGTTCTTC
.,few,TRBV9,TRBJ2-7,CASSVGGSPYEQYF,TGTGCCAGCAGCGTAGGAGGATCCCCCTACGAGCAGTACTTC
TRBD2,many,TRBV13,TRBJ2-1,CASSTTSGSDEQFF,TGTGCCAGCAGCACGACTAGCGGGAGCGATGAGCAGTTCTTC
.,few,TRBV28,TRBJ2-2,CASSFGGAGELFF,TGTGCCAGCAGTTTTGGCGGGGCCGGGGAGCTGTTTTTT
.,.,TRBV28,TRBJ2-3,CASRSGITRDTQYF,TGTGCCAGCAGGTCCGGGATCACGAGGGATACGCAGTATTTT
.,few,TRBV30,TRBJ1-2,CAWSALGGYGYGYTF,TGTGCCTGGAGTGCCCTGGGAGGGTACGGCTATGGCTACACCTTC
TRBD2,.,TRBV6-5,TRBJ2-5,CASSYSRAGGGETQYF,TGTGCCAGCAGTTACTCCCGAGCGGGAGGGGGGGAGACCCAGTACTTC
TRBD1,few,TRBV7-9,TRBJ1-5,CASSPSGTGISGNQPQHF,TGTGCCAGCAGCCCCTCCGGGACAGGGATCTCCGGCAATCAGCCCCAGCATTTT
TRBD2,few,TRBV18,TRBJ2-2,CASSPRAGSTGELFF,TGTGCCAGCTCACCTCGAGCGGGAAGCACCGGGGAGCTGTTTTTT
.,few,TRBV7-9,TRBJ1-1,CASMIGGTEAFF,TGTGCCAGCATGATAGGGGGCACTGAAGCTTTCTTT
TRBD1,few,TRBV7-9,TRBJ2-4,CASSSQGAKNIQYF,TGTGCCAGCAGCTCACAGGGGGCCAAAAACATTCAGTACTTC